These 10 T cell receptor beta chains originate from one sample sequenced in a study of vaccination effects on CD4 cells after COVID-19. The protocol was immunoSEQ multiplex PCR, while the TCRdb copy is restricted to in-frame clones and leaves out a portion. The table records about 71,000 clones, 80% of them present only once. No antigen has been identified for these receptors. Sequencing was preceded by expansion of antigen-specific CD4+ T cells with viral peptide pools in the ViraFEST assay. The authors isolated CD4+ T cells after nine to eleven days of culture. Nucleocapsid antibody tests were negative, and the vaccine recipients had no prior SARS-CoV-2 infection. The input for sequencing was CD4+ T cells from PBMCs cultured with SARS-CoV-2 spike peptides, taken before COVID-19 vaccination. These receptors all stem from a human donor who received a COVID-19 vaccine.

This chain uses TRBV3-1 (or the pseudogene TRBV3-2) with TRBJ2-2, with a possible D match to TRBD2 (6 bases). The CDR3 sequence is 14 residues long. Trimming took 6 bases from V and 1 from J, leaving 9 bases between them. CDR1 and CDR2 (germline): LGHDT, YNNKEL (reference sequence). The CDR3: CASRPSENTGELFF. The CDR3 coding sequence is TGTGCCAGCAGACCTAGCGAGAACACCGGGGAGCTGTTTTTT.

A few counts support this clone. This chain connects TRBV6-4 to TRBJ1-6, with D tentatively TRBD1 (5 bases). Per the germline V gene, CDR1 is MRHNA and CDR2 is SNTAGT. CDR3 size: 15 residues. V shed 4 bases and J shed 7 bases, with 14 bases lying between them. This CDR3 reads CASSALGPGNSPLHF. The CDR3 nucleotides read TGTGCCAGCAGTGCCCTGGGACCGGGAAATTCACCCCTCCACTTT.

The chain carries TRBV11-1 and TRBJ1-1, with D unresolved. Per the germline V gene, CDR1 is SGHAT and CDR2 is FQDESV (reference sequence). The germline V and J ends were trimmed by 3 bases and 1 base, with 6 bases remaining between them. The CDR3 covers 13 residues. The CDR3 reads CASSFNANTEAFF. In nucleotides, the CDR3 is TGTGCCAGCAGCTTTAATGCGAACACTGAAGCTTTCTTT.

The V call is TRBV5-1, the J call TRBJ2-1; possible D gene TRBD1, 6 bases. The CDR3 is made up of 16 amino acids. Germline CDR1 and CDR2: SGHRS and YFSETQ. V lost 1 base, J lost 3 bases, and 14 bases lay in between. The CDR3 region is CASSLHVTGSYNEQFF. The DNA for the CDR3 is TGCGCCAGCAGCTTGCACGTCACAGGGAGCTACAATGAGCAGTTCTTC.

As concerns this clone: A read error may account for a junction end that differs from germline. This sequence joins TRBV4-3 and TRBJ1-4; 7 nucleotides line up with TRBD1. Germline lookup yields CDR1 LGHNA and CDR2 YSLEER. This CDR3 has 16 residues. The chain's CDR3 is CASSRAGGMTSEKLFF. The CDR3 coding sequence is TGCGCCAGCAGCCGTGCAGGGGGGATGACTAGTGAAAAACTGTTTTTT.

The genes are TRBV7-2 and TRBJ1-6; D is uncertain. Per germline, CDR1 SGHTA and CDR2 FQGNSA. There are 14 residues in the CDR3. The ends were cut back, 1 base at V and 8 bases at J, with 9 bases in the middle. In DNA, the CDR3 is TGTGCCAGCAGCTTAGATGTGGGGTATTCACCCCTCCACTTT. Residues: CASSLDVGYSPLHF.

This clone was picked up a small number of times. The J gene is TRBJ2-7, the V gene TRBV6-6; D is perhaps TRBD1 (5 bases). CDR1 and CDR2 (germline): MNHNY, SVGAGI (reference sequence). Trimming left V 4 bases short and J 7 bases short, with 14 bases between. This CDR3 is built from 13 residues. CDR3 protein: CASSLQGTGEQYV. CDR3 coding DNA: TGTGCCAGCAGTTTGCAGGGTACGGGTGAGCAGTACGTC.

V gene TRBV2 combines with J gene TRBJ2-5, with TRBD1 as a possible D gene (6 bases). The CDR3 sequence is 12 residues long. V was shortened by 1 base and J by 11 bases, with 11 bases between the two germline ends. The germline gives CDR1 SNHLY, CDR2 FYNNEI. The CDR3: CASSEVRGGQYF. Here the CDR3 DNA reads TGTGCCAGCAGTGAAGTTCGAGGGGGACAGTACTTC.

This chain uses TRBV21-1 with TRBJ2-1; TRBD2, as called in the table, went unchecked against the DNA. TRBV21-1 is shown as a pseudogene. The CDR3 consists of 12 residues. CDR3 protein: CASSMEYNEQFF. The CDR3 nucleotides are TGTGCCAGCAGCATGGAGTACAATGAGCAGTTCTTC.

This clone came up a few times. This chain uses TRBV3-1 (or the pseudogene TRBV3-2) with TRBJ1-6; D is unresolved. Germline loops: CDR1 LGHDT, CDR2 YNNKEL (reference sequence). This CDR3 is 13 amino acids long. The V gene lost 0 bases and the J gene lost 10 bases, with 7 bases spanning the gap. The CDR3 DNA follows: TGTGCCAGCAGCCAAGACAGGTGGTCACCCCTCCACTTT. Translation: CASSQDRWSPLHF.